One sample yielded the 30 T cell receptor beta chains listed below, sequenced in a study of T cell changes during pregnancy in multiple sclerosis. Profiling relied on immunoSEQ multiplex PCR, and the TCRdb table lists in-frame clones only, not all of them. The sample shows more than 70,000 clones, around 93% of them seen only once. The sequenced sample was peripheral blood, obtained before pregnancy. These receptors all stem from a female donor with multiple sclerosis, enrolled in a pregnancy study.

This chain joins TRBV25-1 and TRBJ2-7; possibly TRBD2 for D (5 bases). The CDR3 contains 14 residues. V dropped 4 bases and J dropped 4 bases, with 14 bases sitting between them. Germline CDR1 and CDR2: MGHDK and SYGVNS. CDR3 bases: TGTGCCAGCAGTGGATCCGGGGTGGGGTACGAGCAGTACTTC. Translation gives CASSGSGVGYEQYF.

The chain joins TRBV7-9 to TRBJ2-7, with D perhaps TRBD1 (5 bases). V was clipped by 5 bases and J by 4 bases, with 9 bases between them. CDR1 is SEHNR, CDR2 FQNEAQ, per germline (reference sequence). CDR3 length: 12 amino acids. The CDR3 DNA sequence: TGTGCCAGCAGCACAGGCTTATACGAGCAGTACTTC. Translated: CASSTGLYEQYF.

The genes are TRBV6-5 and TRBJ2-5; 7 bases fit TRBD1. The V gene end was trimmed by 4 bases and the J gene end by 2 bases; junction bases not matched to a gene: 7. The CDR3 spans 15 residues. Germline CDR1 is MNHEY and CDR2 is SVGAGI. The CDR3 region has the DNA TGTGCCAGCAGTTCCTACGGACAGGTACAAGAGACCCAGTACTTC. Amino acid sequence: CASSSYGQVQETQYF.

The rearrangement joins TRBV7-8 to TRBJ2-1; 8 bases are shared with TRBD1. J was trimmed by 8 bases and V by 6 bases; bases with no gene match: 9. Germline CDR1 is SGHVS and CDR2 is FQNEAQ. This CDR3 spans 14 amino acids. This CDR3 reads CASRNRQGWDEQFF. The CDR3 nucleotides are TGTGCCAGCAGAAATAGACAGGGGTGGGATGAGCAGTTCTTC.

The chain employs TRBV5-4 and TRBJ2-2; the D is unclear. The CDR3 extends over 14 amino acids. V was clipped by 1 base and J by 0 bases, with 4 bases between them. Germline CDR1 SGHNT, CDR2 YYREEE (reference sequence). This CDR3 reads CASSLSSNTGELFF. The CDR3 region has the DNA TGTGCCAGCAGCTTGAGCTCGAACACCGGGGAGCTGTTTTTT.

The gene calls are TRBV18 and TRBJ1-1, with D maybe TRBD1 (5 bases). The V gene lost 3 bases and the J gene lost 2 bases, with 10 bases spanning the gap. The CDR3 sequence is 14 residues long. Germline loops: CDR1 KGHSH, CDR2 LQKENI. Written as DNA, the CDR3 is TGTGCCAGCTCACCGGAGACAGTTAACACTGAAGCTTTCTTT. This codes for CASSPETVNTEAFF.

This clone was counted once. DNA for the CDR3: TGTGCCAGCTCACCCCCGGAAGCGGGAGCCTCCTACGAGCAGTACTTC. The encoded protein is CASSPPEAGASYEQYF. The J gene is TRBJ2-7, the V gene TRBV18; TRBD2 aligns across 8 bases. In germline, CDR1 is KGHSH, CDR2 LQKENI. The J segment lost 0 bases and the V segment lost 3 bases, leaving 7 bases of the junction unmatched. This CDR3 region has 16 residues.

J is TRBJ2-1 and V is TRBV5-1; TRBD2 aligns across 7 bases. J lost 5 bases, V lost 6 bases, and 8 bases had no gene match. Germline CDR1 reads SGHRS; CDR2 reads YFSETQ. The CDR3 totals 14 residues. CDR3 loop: CASKVSSGDNEQFF. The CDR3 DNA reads TGCGCCAGCAAAGTATCCAGCGGGGACAATGAGCAGTTCTTC.

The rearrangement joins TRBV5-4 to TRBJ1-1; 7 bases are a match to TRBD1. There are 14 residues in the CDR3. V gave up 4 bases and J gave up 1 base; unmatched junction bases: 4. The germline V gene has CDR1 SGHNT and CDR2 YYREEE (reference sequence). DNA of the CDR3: TGTGCCAGCAGCATGACAGGGTGGAACACTGAAGCTTTCTTT. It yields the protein CASSMTGWNTEAFF.

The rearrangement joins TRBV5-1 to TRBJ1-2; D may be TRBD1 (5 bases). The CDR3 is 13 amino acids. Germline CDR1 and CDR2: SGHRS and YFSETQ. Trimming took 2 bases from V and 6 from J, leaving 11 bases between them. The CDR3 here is CASSFPRDDGYTF. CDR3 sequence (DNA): TGCGCCAGCAGCTTTCCCAGGGATGATGGCTACACCTTC.

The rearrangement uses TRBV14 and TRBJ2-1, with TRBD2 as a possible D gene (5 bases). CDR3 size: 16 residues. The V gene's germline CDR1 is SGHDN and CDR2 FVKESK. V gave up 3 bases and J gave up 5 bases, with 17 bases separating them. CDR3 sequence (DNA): TGTGCCAGCAGCCATGGCGCGCTGGACTTTGACAATGAGCAGTTCTTC. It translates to CASSHGALDFDNEQFF.

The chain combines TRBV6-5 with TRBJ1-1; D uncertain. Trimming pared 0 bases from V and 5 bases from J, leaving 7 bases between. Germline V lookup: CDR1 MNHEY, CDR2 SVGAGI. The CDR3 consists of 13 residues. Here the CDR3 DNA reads TGTGCCAGCAGTTACTCTTCTCGGACTGAAGCTTTCTTT. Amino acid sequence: CASSYSSRTEAFF.

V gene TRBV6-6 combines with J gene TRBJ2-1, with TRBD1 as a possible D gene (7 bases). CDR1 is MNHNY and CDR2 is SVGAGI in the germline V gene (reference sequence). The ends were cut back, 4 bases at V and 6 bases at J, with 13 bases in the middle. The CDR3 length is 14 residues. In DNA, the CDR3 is TGTGCCAGCAGTTGGACAGGAGGGATCAATGAGCAGTTCTTC. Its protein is CASSWTGGINEQFF.

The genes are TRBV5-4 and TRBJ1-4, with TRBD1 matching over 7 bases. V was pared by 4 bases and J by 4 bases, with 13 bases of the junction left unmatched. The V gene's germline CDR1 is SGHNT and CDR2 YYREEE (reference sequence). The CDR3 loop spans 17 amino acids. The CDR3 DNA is TGTGCCAGCAGCCGACAGGGCCCGGTTGGGATTAATGAAAAACTGTTTTTT. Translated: CASSRQGPVGINEKLFF. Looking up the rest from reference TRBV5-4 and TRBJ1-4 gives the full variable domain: ETGVTQSPTHLIKTRGQQVTLRCSSQSGHNTVSWYQQALGQGPQFIFQYYREEENGRGNFPPRFSGLQFPNYSSELNVNALELDDSALYLCASSRQGPVGINEKLFFGSGTQLSVL.

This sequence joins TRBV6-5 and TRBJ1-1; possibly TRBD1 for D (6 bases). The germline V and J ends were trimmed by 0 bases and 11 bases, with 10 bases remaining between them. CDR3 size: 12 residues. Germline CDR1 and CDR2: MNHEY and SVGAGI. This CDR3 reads CASSYSNREAFF. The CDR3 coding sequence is TGTGCCAGCAGTTACTCTAACAGGGAGGCTTTCTTT.

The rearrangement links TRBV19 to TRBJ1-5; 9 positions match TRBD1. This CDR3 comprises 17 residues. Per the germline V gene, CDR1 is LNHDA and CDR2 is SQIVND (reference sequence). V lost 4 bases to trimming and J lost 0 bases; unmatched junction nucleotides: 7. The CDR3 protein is CASSTTGGPYSNQPQHF. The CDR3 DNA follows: TGTGCCAGTAGTACGACAGGGGGACCTTATAGCAATCAGCCCCAGCATTTT.

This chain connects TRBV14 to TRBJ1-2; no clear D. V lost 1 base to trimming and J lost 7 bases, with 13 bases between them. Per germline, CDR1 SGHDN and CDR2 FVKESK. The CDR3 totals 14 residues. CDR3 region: CASSQVTGSGGYTF. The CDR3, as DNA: TGTGCCAGCAGCCAAGTTACGGGAAGTGGTGGCTACACCTTC.

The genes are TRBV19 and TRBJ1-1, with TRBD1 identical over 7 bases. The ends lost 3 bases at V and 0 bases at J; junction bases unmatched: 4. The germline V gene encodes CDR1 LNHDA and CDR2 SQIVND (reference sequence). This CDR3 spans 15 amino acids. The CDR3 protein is CASSITGAVNTEAFF. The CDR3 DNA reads TGTGCCAGTAGTATTACAGGGGCCGTGAACACTGAAGCTTTCTTT.

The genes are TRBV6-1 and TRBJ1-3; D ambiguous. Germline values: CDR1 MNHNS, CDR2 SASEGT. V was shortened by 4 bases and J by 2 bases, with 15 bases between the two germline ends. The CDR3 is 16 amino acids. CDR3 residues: CASSVEAFVTGNTIYF. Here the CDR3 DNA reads TGTGCCAGCAGTGTTGAGGCCTTCGTTACTGGAAACACCATATATTTT.

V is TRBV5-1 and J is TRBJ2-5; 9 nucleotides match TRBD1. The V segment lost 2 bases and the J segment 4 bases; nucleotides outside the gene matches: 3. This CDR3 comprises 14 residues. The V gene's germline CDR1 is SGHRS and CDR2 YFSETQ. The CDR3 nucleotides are TGCGCCAGCAGCTTCCGGGACAGGGCAGAGACCCAGTACTTC. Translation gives CASSFRDRAETQYF. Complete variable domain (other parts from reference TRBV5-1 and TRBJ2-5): KAGVTQTPRYLIKTRGQQVTLSCSPISGHRSVSWYQQTPGQGLQFLFEYFSETQRNKGNFPGRFSGRQFSNSRSEMNVSTLELGDSALYLCASSFRDRAETQYFGPGTRLLVL.

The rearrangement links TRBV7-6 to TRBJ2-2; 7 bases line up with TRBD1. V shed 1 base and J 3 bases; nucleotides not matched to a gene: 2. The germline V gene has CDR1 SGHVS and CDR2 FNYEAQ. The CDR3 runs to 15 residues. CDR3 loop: CASSLEGAHTGELFF. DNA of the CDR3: TGTGCCAGCAGCTTAGAGGGGGCCCACACCGGGGAGCTGTTTTTT. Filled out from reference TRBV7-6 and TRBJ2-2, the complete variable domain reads GAGVSQSPRYKVTKRGQDVALRCDPISGHVSLYWYRQALGQGPEFLTYFNYEAQQDKSGLPNDRFSAERPEGSISTLTIQRTEQRDSAMYRCASSLEGAHTGELFFGEGSRLTVL.

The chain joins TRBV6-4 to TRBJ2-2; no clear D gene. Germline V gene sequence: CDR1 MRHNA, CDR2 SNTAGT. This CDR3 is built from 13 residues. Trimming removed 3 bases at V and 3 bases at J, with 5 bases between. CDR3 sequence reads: CASSEGYTGELFF. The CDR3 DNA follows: TGTGCCAGCAGTGAGGGCTACACCGGGGAGCTGTTTTTT.

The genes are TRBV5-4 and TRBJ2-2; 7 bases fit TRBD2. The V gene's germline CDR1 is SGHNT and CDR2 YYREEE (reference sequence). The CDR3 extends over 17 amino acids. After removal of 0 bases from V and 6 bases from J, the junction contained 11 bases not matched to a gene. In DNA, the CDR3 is TGTGCCAGCAGCTTGGCACTTGGGACTATTGAGGCCGGGGAGCTGTTTTTT. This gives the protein CASSLALGTIEAGELFF. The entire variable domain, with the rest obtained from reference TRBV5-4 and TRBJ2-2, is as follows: ETGVTQSPTHLIKTRGQQVTLRCSSQSGHNTVSWYQQALGQGPQFIFQYYREEENGRGNFPPRFSGLQFPNYSSELNVNALELDDSALYLCASSLALGTIEAGELFFGEGSRLTVL.

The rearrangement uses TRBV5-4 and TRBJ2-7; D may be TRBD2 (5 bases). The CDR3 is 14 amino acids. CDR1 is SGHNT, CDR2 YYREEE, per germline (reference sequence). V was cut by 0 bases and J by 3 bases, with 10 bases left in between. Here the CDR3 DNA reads TGTGCCAGCAGCTTGGCGGGGAAGAGCTACGAGCAGTACTTC. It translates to CASSLAGKSYEQYF.

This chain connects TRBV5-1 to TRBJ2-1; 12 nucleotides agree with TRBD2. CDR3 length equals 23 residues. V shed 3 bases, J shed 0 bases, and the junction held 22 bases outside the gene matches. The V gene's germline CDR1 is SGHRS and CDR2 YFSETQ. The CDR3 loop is CASSSRGLAGRSDRRGSYNEQFF. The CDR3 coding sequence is TGCGCCAGCAGCTCCCGTGGACTAGCGGGACGGTCTGATCGGAGAGGCTCCTACAATGAGCAGTTCTTC.

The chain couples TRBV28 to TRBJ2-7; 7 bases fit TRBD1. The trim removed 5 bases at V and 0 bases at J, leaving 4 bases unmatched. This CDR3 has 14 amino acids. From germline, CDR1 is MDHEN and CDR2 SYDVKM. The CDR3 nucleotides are TGTGCCAGCAGTAGACAGGGTTCCTCCTACGAGCAGTACTTC. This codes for CASSRQGSSYEQYF. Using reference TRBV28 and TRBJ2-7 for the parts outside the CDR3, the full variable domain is DVKVTQSSRYLVKRTGEKVFLECVQDMDHENMFWYRQDPGLGLRLIYFSYDVKMKEKGDIPEGYSVSREKKERFSLILESASTNQTSMYLCASSRQGSSYEQYFGPGTRLTVT.

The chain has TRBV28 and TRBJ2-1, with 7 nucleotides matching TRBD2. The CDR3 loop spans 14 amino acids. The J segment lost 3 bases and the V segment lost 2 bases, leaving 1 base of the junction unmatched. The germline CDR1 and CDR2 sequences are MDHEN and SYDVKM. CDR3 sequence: CASSLAGVYNEQFF. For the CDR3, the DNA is TGTGCCAGCAGTTTAGCGGGAGTCTACAATGAGCAGTTCTTC.

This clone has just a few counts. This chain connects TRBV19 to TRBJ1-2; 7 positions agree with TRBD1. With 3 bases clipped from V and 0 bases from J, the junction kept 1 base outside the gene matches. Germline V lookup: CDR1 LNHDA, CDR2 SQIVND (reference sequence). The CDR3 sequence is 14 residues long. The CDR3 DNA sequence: TGTGCCAGTAGTATGACAGGGCCTAACTATGGCTACACCTTC. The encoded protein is CASSMTGPNYGYTF.

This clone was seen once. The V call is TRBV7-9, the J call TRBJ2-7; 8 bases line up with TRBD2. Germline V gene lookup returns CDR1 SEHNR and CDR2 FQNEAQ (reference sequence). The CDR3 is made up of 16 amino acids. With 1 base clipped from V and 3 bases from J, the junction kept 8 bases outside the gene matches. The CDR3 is CASSLGAGVKDYEQYF. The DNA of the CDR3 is TGTGCCAGCAGCTTAGGAGCGGGGGTGAAAGACTACGAGCAGTACTTC. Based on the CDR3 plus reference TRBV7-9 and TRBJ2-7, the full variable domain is DTGVSQNPRHKITKRGQNVTFRCDPISEHNRLYWYRQTLGQGPEFLTYFQNEAQLEKSRLLSDRFSAERPKGSFSTLEIQRTEQGDSAMYLCASSLGAGVKDYEQYFGPGTRLTVT.

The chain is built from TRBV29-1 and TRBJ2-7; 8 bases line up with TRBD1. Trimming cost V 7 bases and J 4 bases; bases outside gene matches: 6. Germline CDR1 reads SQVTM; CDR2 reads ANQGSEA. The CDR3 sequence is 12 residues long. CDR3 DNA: TGCAGCGGCAGACAGGGGCCGTACGAGCAGTACTTC. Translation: CSGRQGPYEQYF.